This passage covers 13 T cell receptor beta chains from one sample sequenced in a study of blood T cells in healthy people across ages. Primed by a sample-barcoded 5' primer and a J-beta primer mix, a second PCR proceeded for about 7 to 11 cycles. TCRdb re-called the 5' RACE reads with MiXCR, one entry per CDR3 protein. The sample includes roughly 1,100,000 distinct CDR3 sequences, about 25% of them seen just once. These same data were also listed under a study on T cells of mothers and their children.

The source material was blood. The receptors were gathered from a girl aged 2 to 9 in good health.

This rearrangement joins TRBV11-2 to TRBJ2-2, with 7 bases lining up with TRBD2. Trimming cost V 4 bases and J 4 bases; bases outside gene matches: 3. The CDR3 extends over 14 amino acids. The germline V gene has CDR1 SGHAT and CDR2 FQNNGV. The CDR3 nucleotides are TGTGCCAGCAGCTGGGCTAGCGGCACCGGGGAGCTGTTTTTT. Translation: CASSWASGTGELFF.

The chain carries TRBV11-2 and TRBJ2-4, with TRBD1 matching over 10 bases. CDR1 is SGHAT and CDR2 is FQNNGV in the germline V gene. The CDR3 covers 15 residues. Trimming took 7 bases from V and 4 from J; bases not matched to a gene: 7. CDR3 residues: CASTKGTGVKNIQYF. The CDR3 DNA reads as TGTGCCAGCACCAAAGGGACAGGGGTTAAAAACATTCAGTACTTC.

This clonotype was detected only a few times. V usage is TRBV20-1 and J usage is TRBJ2-2; D perhaps matches TRBD1 (6 bases). The germline V and J ends were trimmed by 4 bases and 1 base, with 16 bases remaining between them. CDR1 is DFQATT and CDR2 is SNEGSKA in the germline V gene (reference sequence). The CDR3 is 16 amino acids. The CDR3 region has the DNA TGCAGTGCTACTACAGGGTCCCTTTTGAACACCGGGGAGCTGTTTTTT. Translating it yields CSATTGSLLNTGELFF.

This clonotype was seen a few times. The rearrangement links TRBV6-1 to TRBJ2-4; D is perhaps TRBD1 or TRBD2 (5 bases each). The CDR3 is 15 amino acids. Germline V lookup: CDR1 MNHNS, CDR2 SASEGT. V dropped 7 bases and J dropped 5 bases, with 18 bases sitting between them. CDR3 region: CASTPRWGSENIQYF. CDR3 in DNA: TGTGCCAGCACCCCCCGGTGGGGGTCGGAAAACATTCAGTACTTC.

The chain links TRBV7-2 to TRBJ2-1; tentative D call: TRBD1 (5 bases). Germline CDR1 is SGHTA and CDR2 is FQGNSA. The CDR3 covers 14 residues. The germline V and J ends were trimmed by 2 bases and 4 bases, with 9 bases remaining between them. The CDR3 region has the DNA TGTGCCAGCAGCTTATTACGACAGTACAATGAGCAGTTCTTC. Protein product: CASSLLRQYNEQFF.

The genes are TRBV9 and TRBJ1-6; D may be TRBD1 (5 bases). V was clipped by 0 bases and J by 8 bases, with 15 bases between them. The CDR3 is made up of 16 amino acids. Germline CDR1 SGDLS, CDR2 YYNGEE. For the CDR3, the DNA is TGTGCCAGCAGCGTAGAACCGGGACTTGGAGATTCACCCCTCCACTTT. This encodes CASSVEPGLGDSPLHF.

The chain has TRBV29-1 and TRBJ2-7, with TRBD2 matching 7 bases. CDR3 size: 11 residues. V trimming: 5 bases; J trimming: 6 bases; junction bases outside the gene matches: 4. The germline CDR1 and CDR2 sequences are SQVTM and ANQGSEA. Here the CDR3 DNA reads TGCAGCGTTCGAGCGGGGCTCGAGCAGTACTTC. It yields the protein CSVRAGLEQYF.

CDR3 sequence (DNA): TGCGCCAGCAGCCCTATAGCGGGTTTCAATGAGCAGTTCTTC. It yields the protein CASSPIAGFNEQFF. The rearrangement joins TRBV4-1 to TRBJ2-5, with 7 bases identical to TRBD2. Near its end, the DNA agrees better with TRBJ2-1, so the J call may be wrong. Germline V gene sequence: CDR1 MGHRA, CDR2 YSYEKL. There are 14 residues in the CDR3.

This clonotype has more than one count but fewer than ten. V usage is TRBV3-1 and J usage is TRBJ2-1; tentative D call: TRBD2 (5 bases). The end of the DNA aligns better with TRBJ2-5, so the J call may be wrong. Germline CDR1 reads LGHDT; CDR2 reads YNNKEL (reference sequence). The CDR3 extends over 13 amino acids. The CDR3 sequence is CASNLIGVETQYF. CDR3 DNA: TGTGCCAGCAACCTAATCGGGGTGGAGACCCAGTACTTC.

This rearrangement joins TRBV20-1 to TRBJ2-3; the D is unclear. V shed 7 bases and J shed 6 bases, with 17 bases lying between them. Germline V CDR1 and CDR2: DFQATT, SNEGSKA (reference sequence). This CDR3 is 13 amino acids long. The CDR3 protein is CSGPFAVEDTQYF. As DNA, the CDR3 is TGCAGTGGCCCTTTTGCGGTTGAGGATACGCAGTATTTT.

This sequence joins TRBV29-1 and TRBJ2-5; D not certain. The CDR3 has 11 residues. CDR1 and CDR2 from the germline V gene are SQVTM and ANQGSEA. Trimming removed 1 base from V and 7 bases from J, with 7 bases in between. CDR3 sequence reads: CSVEGEGTQYF. CDR3 DNA sequence: TGCAGCGTTGAAGGGGAAGGGACCCAGTACTTC.

The chain combines TRBV5-6 with TRBJ2-5; 8 positions agree with TRBD2. V dropped 2 bases and J dropped 5; count of bases not matched to a gene: 5. CDR3 length equals 14 residues. Germline CDR1 and CDR2: SGHDT and YYEEEE. The CDR3 bases are TGTGCCAGCAGCTTCGAGACTAGCGATGAGACCCAGTACTTC. Translation: CASSFETSDETQYF.

This clonotype has more than one count but fewer than ten. The rearrangement joins TRBV12-3 or TRBV12-4 to TRBJ2-4, with 7 positions matching TRBD1. Trimming removed 2 bases from V and 8 bases from J; junction bases left unmatched: 6. The CDR3 runs 14 residues. CDR3 in amino acids: CASSLFAGGDIQYF. The CDR3 nucleotides are TGTGCCAGCAGTTTATTCGCAGGGGGAGACATTCAGTACTTC.